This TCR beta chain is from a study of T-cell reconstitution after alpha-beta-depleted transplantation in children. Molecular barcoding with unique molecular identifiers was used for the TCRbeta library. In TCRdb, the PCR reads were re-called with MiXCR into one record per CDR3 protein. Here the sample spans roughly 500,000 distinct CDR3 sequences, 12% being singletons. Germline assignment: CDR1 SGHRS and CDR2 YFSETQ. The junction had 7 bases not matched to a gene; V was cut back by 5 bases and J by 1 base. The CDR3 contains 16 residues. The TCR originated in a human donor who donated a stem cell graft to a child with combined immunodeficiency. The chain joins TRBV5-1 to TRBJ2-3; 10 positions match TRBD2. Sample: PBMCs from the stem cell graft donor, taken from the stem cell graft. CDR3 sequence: CASRRVAGGGTDTQYF. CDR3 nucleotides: TGCGCCAGCAGGAGAGTAGCGGGGGGCGGCACAGATACGCAGTATTTT.